This T cell receptor (beta chain) stems from a study of T-cell memory formation after mild COVID-19. Study observations and caveats: Those CD4+ clones that contracted were mainly in CM and EM (CD8+ ones in EMRA).

Remarks on this clonotype: As yet, its antigen is unknown.

From 5'RACE with constant-segment primers came TCR alpha and TCR beta cDNA libraries that carried sample barcodes and UMIs. Via MiXCR, TCRdb re-called the 5' RACE reads, giving one row per CDR3 protein. The sample has nearly 250,000 distinct CDR3 sequences, 15% seen once. J lost 0 bases, V lost 1 base, and 4 bases had no gene match. The germline CDR1 and CDR2 sequences are DFQATT and SNEGSKA (reference sequence). CDR3 size: 15 residues. The TCR was taken from an adult woman who had mild COVID-19 (a few samples of this study predate the infection). Cell type and time point are not known. Material: PBMCs or a T cell subset sorted from them (not recorded which). The chain has TRBV20-1 and TRBJ2-7; 9 bases agree with TRBD1. The CDR3: CSARVGTGISYEQYF. In DNA form, the CDR3 reads TGCAGTGCTAGAGTCGGGACAGGGATCTCCTACGAGCAGTACTTC.